The entry below describes one T cell receptor beta chain. The data originate from a study of technical replicates of blood from several donors. TCRdb keeps only in-frame clones here, not all; method: immunoSEQ multiplex PCR. The sample shows 85,000 to 100,000 clones, approximately 95% of them seen only once. The CDR3 is 11 residues long. Germline lookup yields CDR1 MNHEY and CDR2 SVGAGI. Between the trimmed V and J ends, which lost 7 bases and 2 bases, there was a span of 5 bases. V is TRBV6-5 and J is TRBJ1-1; D unresolved. This clonotype originated in a human donor in good health. The sample taken for sequencing was T cells isolated from PBMCs. Written as DNA, the CDR3 is TGTGCCAGCACCGTAAACACTGAAGCTTTCTTT. The encoded protein is CASTVNTEAFF.